These 10 T cell receptor beta chains came from one sample sequenced in a study of CD8 T cells in ankylosing spondylitis. One entry per CDR3 protein, called by TCRdb with MiXCR from the 5' RACE reads. The sample consists of about 220,000 distinct CDR3 sequences, about 10% of them appearing once. Sequenced: blood, either unsorted or a sorted T cell fraction (not recorded which). These receptors were obtained from a male donor with ankylosing spondylitis or in good health (not recorded which).

This clonotype was observed at least ten times. V is TRBV6-1 and J is TRBJ1-3; 7 bases map to TRBD1. This CDR3 is built from 14 residues. Trimming cost V 8 bases and J 1 base; bases outside gene matches: 5. Germline lookup yields CDR1 MNHNS and CDR2 SASEGT. The CDR3 nucleotides read TGTGCCAGCCAAAAGACAGGGTCTGGAAACACCATATATTTT. As protein: CASQKTGSGNTIYF.

This clonotype was seen at least ten times. The V call is TRBV9, the J call TRBJ2-3, with D perhaps given as TRBD1 or TRBD2 (7 bases each). This CDR3 spans 16 amino acids. In germline, CDR1 is SGDLS, CDR2 YYNGEE. V gave up 1 base and J gave up 3 bases, with 15 bases separating them. The CDR3 sequence: CASSVRGGQSTDTQYF. The CDR3 nucleotides are TGTGCCAGCAGCGTAAGGGGGGGACAGTCTACAGATACGCAGTATTTT.

This clonotype was observed many times. The rearrangement uses TRBV5-6 and TRBJ1-2, with D tentatively TRBD1 (5 bases). Germline lookup yields CDR1 SGHDT and CDR2 YYEEEE. CDR3 size: 17 residues. V lost 3 bases and J lost 0, with 18 bases in between. In DNA, the CDR3 is TGTGCCAGCAGCTCGGGTCGGGGGTTTCGGGCTAACTATGGCTACACCTTC. It codes for CASSSGRGFRANYGYTF. Supplemented by reference TRBV5-6 and TRBJ1-2, the full variable domain reads DAGVTQSPTHLIKTRGQQVTLRCSPKSGHDTVSWYQQALGQGPQFIFQYYEEEERQRGNFPDRFSGHQFPNYSSELNVNALLLGDSALYLCASSSGRGFRANYGYTFGSGTRLTVV.

At least ten counts were recorded for this clonotype. The chain couples TRBV2 to TRBJ2-7, with D perhaps matching TRBD1 (6 bases). Germline CDR1 is SNHLY and CDR2 is FYNNEI. The ends were cut back, 7 bases at V and 1 base at J, with 11 bases in the middle. The length of the CDR3 is 13 residues. The CDR3 loop is CASITGPSYEQYF. The CDR3, as DNA: TGTGCCAGCATCACAGGGCCTTCCTACGAGCAGTACTTC.

The sample holds many counts of this clonotype. The chain recombines TRBV28 with TRBJ2-3; 9 positions agree with TRBD2. The CDR3 has 16 amino acids. Germline assignment: CDR1 MDHEN and CDR2 SYDVKM. Germline trimming cut 8 bases from V and 4 bases from J; bases unmatched to any gene: 13. This CDR3 is CASYTRGGLRSDTQYF. The CDR3 nucleotides read TGTGCCAGCTATACGCGGGGGGGCTTACGGTCAGATACGCAGTATTTT.

The V gene is TRBV5-6, the J gene TRBJ1-1, with unresolved D. Trimming cost V 5 bases and J 2 bases, with 22 bases left between them. The V gene's germline CDR1 is SGHDT and CDR2 YYEEEE. This CDR3 contains 17 residues. CDR3: CASSMPVATTGNTEAFF. The CDR3 DNA follows: TGTGCCAGCAGTATGCCAGTCGCCACCACCGGTAACACTGAAGCTTTCTTT. Full variable domain (remainder filled in from reference TRBV5-6 and TRBJ1-1): DAGVTQSPTHLIKTRGQQVTLRCSPKSGHDTVSWYQQALGQGPQFIFQYYEEEERQRGNFPDRFSGHQFPNYSSELNVNALLLGDSALYLCASSMPVATTGNTEAFFGQGTRLTVV.

This clonotype was observed a few times. This chain links TRBV29-1 with TRBJ2-3; TRBD1 matches 8 bases. V shed 6 bases, J shed 5 bases, and the junction held 10 bases outside the gene matches. This CDR3 is 14 amino acids long. Germline V gives CDR1 SQVTM, CDR2 ANQGSEA. The CDR3 region is CSVNYQQGGDTQYF. The CDR3 region has the DNA TGCAGCGTAAACTACCAACAGGGGGGAGATACGCAGTATTTT.

A word on this clonotype: A single base separates this from a much larger clone, so it may be a read error. The chain combines TRBV20-1 with TRBJ1-6, with TRBD1 matching 8 bases. The length of the CDR3 is 16 residues. Germline V lookup: CDR1 DFQATT, CDR2 SNEGSKA (reference sequence). The CDR3 nucleotides read TGCAGTGCTAGACCCCAACAGGGGGTGCGGGTTTCACCCCTCCCCTTT. Its translation is CSARPQQGVRVSPLPF.

There are many counts of this clonotype. V usage is TRBV11-2 and J usage is TRBJ2-3, with D perhaps TRBD1 or TRBD2 (5 bases each). V was clipped by 1 base and J by 2 bases, with 10 bases between them. CDR1 is SGHAT, CDR2 FQNNGV, per germline. The CDR3 has 15 residues. The CDR3 protein is CASSLAGADTDTQYF. DNA for the CDR3: TGTGCCAGCAGCTTAGCCGGGGCAGACACAGATACGCAGTATTTT.

This clonotype was picked up many times. This chain connects TRBV7-2 to TRBJ2-1; tentatively, D is TRBD2 (5 bases). V was trimmed by 1 base and J by 6 bases, leaving 13 bases between them. Germline CDR1 reads SGHTA; CDR2 reads FQGNSA. CDR3 length equals 15 residues. For the CDR3, the DNA is TGTGCCAGCAGCTTAGTTGACTCACGGGGCAATGAGCAGTTCTTC. Translated, it gives CASSLVDSRGNEQFF.